This TCR beta chain was recovered during a study of long-term antiretroviral therapy in people with HIV. From germline, CDR1 is LGHNA and CDR2 YSLEER. The CDR3 is 14 amino acids. The V and J ends lost 4 bases and 7 bases respectively, with 14 bases between them. Researchers report immunoSEQ v3.0 was run at survey level. The data were produced by immunoSEQ multiplex PCR, yet TCRdb's version contains in-frame clones alone and is incomplete. The sample yields roughly 20,000 clones, 80% seen once. Sequencing was performed on unsorted PBMCs, taken 0.2 years after starting antiretroviral therapy. The V call is TRBV4-3, the J call TRBJ1-5; D perhaps matches TRBD1 (6 bases). The receptor was derived from a middle-aged woman with HIV. The CDR3 loop is CASSRGQGNQPQHF. In DNA form, the CDR3 reads TGCGCCAGCAGCCGGGGGCAGGGTAACCAGCCCCAGCATTTT.